This TCR beta chain was sequenced for a study of T cells in localized non-small cell lung cancer. Study-level findings and limits: Higher blood T cell density went with longer overall survival. A median of roughly 52 of the top 100 tumor clones appeared in adjacent lung, which was paired and uninvolved.

TCRdb's copy holds only in-frame clones and misses some; the assay was immunoSEQ multiplex PCR. The table includes 30,000 or so clones, 85% to 95% detected once. The length of the CDR3 is 13 residues. CDR1 is SEHNR and CDR2 is FQNEAQ in the germline V gene (reference sequence). With V trimmed by 8 bases and J by 4 bases, 4 bases remained unmatched. A remark on this clone: Its matching antigen is unknown.

The chain joins TRBV7-9 to TRBJ1-4; 7 bases are shared with TRBD1. This TCR came from a female donor of 60 years or more with stage I lung adenocarcinoma. This specimen was peripheral blood, taken before any cancer treatment. The CDR3 sequence is CASVGQVNEKLFF. Here the CDR3 DNA reads TGTGCCAGCGTAGGACAGGTTAATGAAAAACTGTTTTTT.